The following is a T cell receptor (beta chain) sequence with its context. Its antigen is not identified. The source of the sample is a study of OX40 agonist ivuxolimab in advanced cancers. Sequencing used immunoSEQ multiplex PCR; TCRdb keeps in-frame clones, though not all of them. The sample records about 17,000 clones, approximately 82% being singletons. Study-wide results and caveats: No antigen was identified for the clonally expanded peripheral T cells. Mean expanded clone counts were higher in CD8+ than CD4+ T cells.

This CDR3 is 14 amino acids long. Germline CDR1 is SQVTM and CDR2 is ANQGSEA. Trimming removed 8 bases at V and 2 bases at J, with 17 bases between. This specimen was CD4+ or CD8+ T cells sorted from blood, taken in a trial of the OX40 agonist ivuxolimab. The receptor comes from an adult with an advanced solid tumor such as melanoma, head and neck, liver or kidney cancer. The chain couples TRBV29-1 to TRBJ2-3; TRBD1 or TRBD2 may be the D gene (5 bases each). CDR3 residues: CSFRDGRFTDTQYF. CDR3 DNA sequence: TGCAGCTTCCGGGACGGCCGATTCACAGATACGCAGTATTTT.